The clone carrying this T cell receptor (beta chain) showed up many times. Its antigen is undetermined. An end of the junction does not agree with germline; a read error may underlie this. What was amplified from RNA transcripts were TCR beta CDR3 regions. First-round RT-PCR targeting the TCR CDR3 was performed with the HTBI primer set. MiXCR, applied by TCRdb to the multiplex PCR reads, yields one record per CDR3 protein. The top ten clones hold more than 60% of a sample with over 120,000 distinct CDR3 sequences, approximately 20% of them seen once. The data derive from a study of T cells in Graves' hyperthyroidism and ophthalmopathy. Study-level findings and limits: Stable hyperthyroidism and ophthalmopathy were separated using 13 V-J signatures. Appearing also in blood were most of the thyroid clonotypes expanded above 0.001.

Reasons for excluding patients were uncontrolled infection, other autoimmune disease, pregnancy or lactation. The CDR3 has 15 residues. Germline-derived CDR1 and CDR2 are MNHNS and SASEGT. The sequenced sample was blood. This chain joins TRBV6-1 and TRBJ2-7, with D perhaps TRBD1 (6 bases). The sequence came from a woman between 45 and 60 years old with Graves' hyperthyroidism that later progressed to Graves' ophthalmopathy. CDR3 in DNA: TGTGCCAGCAGGGAAGGACAGTCGGGCGTCTACGAGCAGTACTTC. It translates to CASREGQSGVYEQYF.